The clone carrying this T cell receptor beta chain has more than one count but fewer than ten. Its cognate antigen is unknown. CDR3 length: 14 residues. The germline V and J ends were trimmed by 3 bases and 6 bases, with 9 bases remaining between them. Germline loops: CDR1 ENHRY, CDR2 SYGVKD. These data come from a study of beta chain features in type 1 diabetes. Sequenced material consisted of expressed TCRB transcripts (all of the isolated RNA was reverse transcribed). The assay was immunoSEQ multiplex PCR, and TCRdb's table has in-frame clones only and misses some. The sample has under 150,000 clones; 7% to 10% are singletons. Whole-study results and caveats: People with Type 1 diabetes carried modestly yet significantly shorter TCRB CDR3s in all four CD4+ subsets.

A CD45RO/CCR7/CD25/CD127/CD95/CD27 panel sorted naive, central memory, regulatory and stem cell-like memory CD4+ cells. Material: central memory CD4+ T cells from blood. The chain recombines TRBV10-3 with TRBJ1-6, with D possibly TRBD1 on 5 matching bases. The sequence was collected from a man aged 25 to 45 with type 1 diabetes. In DNA, the CDR3 is TGTGCCATCAGTGACAGGGTTGGTAATTCACCCCTCCACTTT. It specifies CAISDRVGNSPLHF.